The clone carrying this T cell receptor (beta chain) was counted many times. Its antigen is not known. TCR beta cDNA libraries had unique molecular identifiers. Using its own MiXCR run on the PCR reads, TCRdb lists one record per CDR3 protein. The repertoire holds fewer than 550,000 distinct CDR3 sequences, approximately 31% seen once, with 4.5% to 7.5% in the top ten. Germline assignment: CDR1 SGHRS and CDR2 YFSETQ. The CDR3 spans 14 residues. Trimming left V 4 bases short and J 1 base short, with 11 bases between. The source of the sample is a study of post-analysis software for immune sequencing data. Study conclusions and caveats: Significantly lower normalized Chao1 diversity was found in patients with multiple sclerosis relative to controls. Compared with controls, patients had more of 4 to 6 TRBV segments, including TRBV5-6, TRBV5-1 and TRBV20-1.

The specimen sequenced was blood. V and J are TRBV5-1 and TRBJ2-5; D tentatively reads TRBD1 or TRBD2 (5 bases each). The sequence derives from a girl aged 2-17 years with multiple sclerosis. The CDR3 coding sequence is TGCGCCAGCAGCCGCCGGGACGGCCAAGAGACCCAGTACTTC. It codes for CASSRRDGQETQYF. The full variable domain, rest sourced from reference TRBV5-1 and TRBJ2-5, is KAGVTQTPRYLIKTRGQQVTLSCSPISGHRSVSWYQQTPGQGLQFLFEYFSETQRNKGNFPGRFSGRQFSNSRSEMNVSTLELGDSALYLCASSRRDGQETQYFGPGTRLLVL.